The 27 T cell receptor beta chains in this list originate from one sample, sequenced in a study of control samples from healthy donors and cancer patients. The table came from immunoSEQ multiplex PCR; TCRdb's copy has only in-frame clones and leaves some out. The sample shows 170,000 or so clones, about 90% of them seen only once. The sequencing input was blood. The receptor set was obtained from a woman aged 40 to 55 in good health.

The chain joins TRBV25-1 to TRBJ2-4; 7 nucleotides align to TRBD1. Looked up from germline, CDR1 is MGHDK and CDR2 is SYGVNS. With V trimmed by 1 base and J by 3 bases, 9 bases remained unmatched. This CDR3 contains 17 residues. In DNA form, the CDR3 reads TGTGCCAGCAGTGAATCCGCATCCCCAGGGGGCAAAAACATTCAGTACTTC. Translated, it gives CASSESASPGGKNIQYF.

This rearrangement joins TRBV10-3 to TRBJ1-1; TRBD1 agrees at 9 bases. This CDR3 spans 16 amino acids. V was clipped by 2 bases and J by 0 bases; unmatched bases: 4. Germline loops: CDR1 ENHRY, CDR2 SYGVKD. The CDR3 nucleotides read TGTGCCATCAGTGAGACCGGACAGGGGCTGAACACTGAAGCTTTCTTT. Residues: CAISETGQGLNTEAFF.

This clone was seen a single time. The chain couples TRBV28 to TRBJ2-6; TRBD1 is a possible D gene (5 bases). Germline loops: CDR1 MDHEN, CDR2 SYDVKM. V lost 3 bases and J 0 bases, leaving 9 bases between the germline ends. The CDR3 is made up of 16 amino acids. CDR3 loop: CASSFGANSGANVLTF. CDR3 coding DNA: TGTGCCAGCAGTTTTGGGGCCAACTCTGGGGCCAACGTCCTGACTTTC. The variable domain in full, completed from reference TRBV28 and TRBJ2-6, reads DVKVTQSSRYLVKRTGEKVFLECVQDMDHENMFWYRQDPGLGLRLIYFSYDVKMKEKGDIPEGYSVSREKKERFSLILESASTNQTSMYLCASSFGANSGANVLTFGAGSRLTVL.

The rearrangement links TRBV27 to TRBJ1-3; TRBD1 might be the D (6 bases). Trimming stripped 6 bases from V and 12 bases from J, with 18 bases between. The CDR3 has 13 residues. Per germline, CDR1 MNHEY and CDR2 SMNVEV (reference sequence). CDR3 sequence reads: CASSLAPGAIIYF. The CDR3 DNA reads TGTGCCAGCAGCCTAGCCCCGGGGGCCATCATATATTTT.

This chain uses TRBV5-5 with TRBJ2-1; D gene ambiguous. V was clipped by 4 bases and J by 4 bases, with 6 bases between them. Germline-derived CDR1 and CDR2 are SGHKS and YYEKEE (reference sequence). CDR3 size: 12 residues. The CDR3 region is CASSPLYNEQFF. CDR3 in DNA: TGTGCCAGCAGCCCGTTATACAATGAGCAGTTCTTC.

CDR3 region: CASSPIGTANEQFF. DNA of the CDR3: TGTGCCAGCAGTCCGATTGGGACAGCTAATGAGCAGTTCTTC. The J gene is TRBJ2-1, the V gene TRBV6-5; the match to TRBD1 covers 7 bases. V lost 5 bases, J lost 7 bases, and 8 bases stayed unmatched. Germline CDR1 is MNHEY and CDR2 is SVGAGI. This CDR3 is built from 14 residues.

The genes are TRBV7-2 and TRBJ2-7, with D unresolved. Per germline, CDR1 SGHTA and CDR2 FQGNSA. The V end lost 1 base, the J end lost 2 bases, and 12 bases lay between the germline ends. The CDR3 totals 15 residues. CDR3 sequence: CASSLGQLPPYEQYF. The CDR3 DNA is TGTGCCAGCAGCTTAGGGCAGTTACCACCCTACGAGCAGTACTTC.

This chain joins TRBV4-1 and TRBJ2-5; TRBD2 aligns across 8 bases. CDR3 length equals 13 residues. Germline V gives CDR1 MGHRA, CDR2 YSYEKL. V lost 8 bases and J lost 4; bases outside the gene matches: 6. CDR3 sequence reads: CASSGGGGETQYF. The CDR3 region has the DNA TGCGCCAGCTCCGGGGGGGGCGGAGAGACCCAGTACTTC.

This chain joins TRBV5-5 and TRBJ2-3; 9 bases match TRBD2. V was pared by 6 bases and J by 5 bases, with 16 bases of the junction left unmatched. The CDR3 loop spans 17 amino acids. Germline CDR1 SGHKS, CDR2 YYEKEE (reference sequence). This CDR3 is CASTPEAAGGKVDTQYF. For the CDR3, the DNA is TGTGCCAGCACCCCTGAGGCGGCGGGGGGGAAGGTAGATACGCAGTATTTT.

The count of this clone is one. The chain employs TRBV27 and TRBJ2-3; the match to TRBD2 covers 8 bases. CDR1 MNHEY and CDR2 SMNVEV come from the germline V gene (reference sequence). The CDR3 totals 14 residues. The trim removed 5 bases at V and 5 bases at J, leaving 6 bases unmatched. DNA of the CDR3: TGTGCCAGCAGTCTCCGGGGGGGAGGAGATACGCAGTATTTT. Translation gives CASSLRGGGDTQYF.

The chain is built from TRBV20-1 and TRBJ1-2; no firm D call. Per germline, CDR1 DFQATT and CDR2 SNEGSKA (reference sequence). This CDR3 is built from 11 residues. Trimming removed 6 bases from V and 3 bases from J, with 8 bases in between. The CDR3 DNA reads TGCAGTGCAGCAGTAGACTATGGCTACACCTTC. The encoded protein is CSAAVDYGYTF.

This clone has only one observation. The V gene is TRBV14, the J gene TRBJ2-4; the match to TRBD2 covers 11 bases. With 4 bases clipped from V and 1 base from J, the junction kept 0 bases outside the gene matches. Germline CDR1 reads SGHDN; CDR2 reads FVKESK. The CDR3 spans 15 residues. The CDR3 DNA sequence: TGTGCCAGCAGCCGGACTAGCGGGGCCAAAAACATTCAGTACTTC. Protein product: CASSRTSGAKNIQYF.

This clone was counted between two and nine times. The rearrangement uses TRBV4-1 and TRBJ1-2; no definite D call. The CDR3 runs 15 residues. With 4 bases removed from V and 3 bases from J, the gap between germline ends came to 15 bases. From germline, CDR1 is MGHRA and CDR2 YSYEKL. CDR3 sequence reads: CASSPQARMDYGYTF. In nucleotides, the CDR3 is TGCGCCAGCAGCCCGCAGGCCAGGATGGACTATGGCTACACCTTC.

The CDR3 DNA reads as TGTGCCAGAAGCCCCCTGGGGGGTGTGGACACCGGGGAGCTGTTTTTT. This gives the protein CARSPLGGVDTGELFF. V and J are TRBV7-5 and TRBJ2-2; TRBD2 reflects the table's D call only, with no check against the DNA. TRBV7-5 constitutes a pseudogene. The CDR3 extends over 16 amino acids.

The J gene is TRBJ1-2, the V gene TRBV11-2, with D hard to call. Trimming left V 6 bases short and J 1 base short, with 9 bases between. Germline CDR1 SGHAT, CDR2 FQNNGV. The CDR3 loop spans 13 amino acids. CDR3 DNA sequence: TGTGCCAGCAGAAACGATCTTAACTATGGCTACACCTTC. It specifies CASRNDLNYGYTF.

The chain carries TRBV6-1 and TRBJ2-2; no firm D call. V lost 2 bases to trimming and J lost 6 bases, with 10 bases between them. The germline V gene encodes CDR1 MNHNS and CDR2 SASEGT. This CDR3 contains 14 residues. In DNA form, the CDR3 reads TGTGCCAGCAGTGAAAGAAGTAGCTCCGGGGAGCTGTTTTTT. The encoded protein is CASSERSSSGELFF.

The chain employs TRBV5-1 and TRBJ2-3, with a weak D call TRBD2 (6 bases). The V gene's germline CDR1 is SGHRS and CDR2 YFSETQ. Trimming removed 2 bases from V and 6 bases from J, with 16 bases in between. This CDR3 has 15 amino acids. In nucleotides, the CDR3 is TGCGCCAGCAGCTTACGGACTGGGGGGTCCGATACGCAGTATTTT. This codes for CASSLRTGGSDTQYF.

The chain links TRBV12-3 or TRBV12-4 to TRBJ2-5; TRBD2 might be the D (5 bases). Deletions cut 5 bases from V and 5 bases from J, with 12 bases between. CDR3 length equals 13 residues. This CDR3 reads CASSGERWETQYF. CDR3 coding DNA: TGTGCCAGCAGTGGAGAGCGGTGGGAGACCCAGTACTTC.

This chain connects TRBV29-1 to TRBJ2-7; maybe TRBD2 (5 bases). Trimming shortened V by 8 bases and J by 0 bases, and 14 bases separated the two germline ends. The CDR3 is 13 residues long. Germline V gives CDR1 SQVTM, CDR2 ANQGSEA. CDR3 coding DNA: TGCAGCCCACTGGGGAGTTTCTCCTACGAGCAGTACTTC. Its protein product is CSPLGSFSYEQYF.

The chain recombines TRBV15 with TRBJ2-7; 9 bases are shared with TRBD1. The germline V gene encodes CDR1 LNHNV and CDR2 YYDKDF (reference sequence). The CDR3 loop spans 16 amino acids. The V gene end was trimmed by 0 bases and the J gene end by 2 bases; junction bases not matched to a gene: 5. This chain's CDR3 is CATSRDWGTGTYEQYF. Written as DNA, the CDR3 is TGTGCCACCAGCAGAGATTGGGGGACAGGGACCTACGAGCAGTACTTC.

The chain carries TRBV12-3 or TRBV12-4 and TRBJ1-2, with D unresolved. V gave up 5 bases and J gave up 2 bases, with 9 bases separating them. This CDR3 has 13 residues. This chain's CDR3 is CASSQQANYGYTF. The DNA of the CDR3 is TGTGCCAGCAGTCAGCAAGCAAACTATGGCTACACCTTC.

The J gene is TRBJ1-2, the V gene TRBV11-3, with D possibly being TRBD1 (6 bases). CDR3 size: 17 residues. CDR1 SGHNT and CDR2 YENEEA come from the germline V gene. V lost 1 base to trimming and J lost 3 bases, with 18 bases between them. The CDR3 reads CASSLVGQRLVDYGYTF. For the CDR3, the DNA is TGTGCCAGCAGCTTAGTAGGACAGAGGTTAGTGGACTATGGCTACACCTTC.

As concerns this clone: The sample contains more than one DNA sequence encoding this CDR3. The chain recombines TRBV27 with TRBJ1-3; D not certain. The germline V gene has CDR1 MNHEY and CDR2 SMNVEV (reference sequence). Trimming took 3 bases from V and 4 from J, leaving 1 base between them. The CDR3 is 11 residues long. This CDR3 reads CASSFGNTIYF. The DNA of the CDR3 is TGTGCCAGCAGTTTCGGAAACACCATATATTTT.

The rearrangement joins TRBV5-1 to TRBJ1-1, with D perhaps matching TRBD1 (5 bases). Germline V CDR1 and CDR2: SGHRS, YFSETQ. V was cut by 1 base and J by 5 bases, with 9 bases left in between. This CDR3 is 13 amino acids long. The CDR3 DNA reads TGCGCCAGCAGCTTGCAGGGTTTGACTGAAGCTTTCTTT. This gives the protein CASSLQGLTEAFF.

About this clone itself: One end of the junction varies from germline; a read error may be responsible. The J gene is TRBJ1-4, the V gene TRBV25-1; D unresolved. Germline values: CDR1 MGHDK, CDR2 SYGVNS. CDR3 length: 14 residues. CDR3 amino acids: CASSELAKNEELFF. CDR3 coding DNA: TGTGCCAGCAGTGAATTAGCGAAAAATGAAGAACTGTTTTTT.

The chain links TRBV6-5 to TRBJ2-1; D may correspond to TRBD1 or TRBD2 (5 bases each). The CDR3 covers 13 residues. The V gene's germline CDR1 is MNHEY and CDR2 SVGAGI. Trimming shortened V by 7 bases and J by 6 bases, and 13 bases separated the two germline ends. The CDR3 nucleotides read TGTGCCAGCATGCCTGGGACCCTCAATGAGCAGTTCTTC. It translates to CASMPGTLNEQFF.

The chain employs TRBV6-5 and TRBJ1-4; D is ambiguous. The germline gives CDR1 MNHEY, CDR2 SVGAGI. The V gene lost 5 bases and the J gene lost 4 bases, with 14 bases spanning the gap. This CDR3 spans 15 amino acids. The CDR3 DNA follows: TGTGCCAGCAGTCCCCCGGACCGCGTTAATGAAAAACTGTTTTTT. Its protein product is CASSPPDRVNEKLFF.